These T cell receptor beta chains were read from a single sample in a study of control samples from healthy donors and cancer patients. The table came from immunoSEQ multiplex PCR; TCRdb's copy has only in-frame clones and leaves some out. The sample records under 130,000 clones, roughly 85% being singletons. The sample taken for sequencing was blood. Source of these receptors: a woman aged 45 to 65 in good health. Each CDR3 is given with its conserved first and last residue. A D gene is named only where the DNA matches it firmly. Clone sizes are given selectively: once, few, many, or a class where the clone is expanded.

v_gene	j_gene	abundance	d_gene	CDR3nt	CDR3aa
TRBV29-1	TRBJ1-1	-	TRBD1	TGCAGCGTTGAAGATCGACAGGGGTTCCGGAACACTGAAGCTTTCTTT	CSVEDRQGFRNTEAFF
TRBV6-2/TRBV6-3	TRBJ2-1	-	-	TGTGCCAGCAGCCTGGGACACCAATACAATGAGCAGTTCTTC	CASSLGHQYNEQFF
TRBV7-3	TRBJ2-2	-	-	TGTGCCAGCAGCTTAAATAAGAACACCGGGGAGCTGTTTTTT	CASSLNKNTGELFF
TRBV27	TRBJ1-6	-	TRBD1	TGTGCCAGCAGCCTAAAGGGACAGGGCAATAATTCACCCCTCCACTTT	CASSLKGQGNNSPLHF
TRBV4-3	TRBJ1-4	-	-	TGCGCCAGCAGCCAGGGCAATGAAAAACTGTTTTTT	CASSQGNEKLFF
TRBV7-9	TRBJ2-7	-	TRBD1	TGTGCCAGCAGCCTCCCCGGGACAGGGGCGTTGGAGCAGTACTTC	CASSLPGTGALEQYF
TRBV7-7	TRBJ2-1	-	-	TGTGCTAGCAGCTTAGGCAGGGAAACCTACAATGAGCAGTTCTTC	CASSLGRETYNEQFF
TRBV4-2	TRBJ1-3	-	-	TGTGCCAGCAGCCAAGATCTCATGGAAGGAAACACCATATATTTT	CASSQDLMEGNTIYF
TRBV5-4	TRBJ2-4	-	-	TGTGCCAGCAGCTTGTCTTCCGGGGCCGAAAACATTCAGTACTTC	CASSLSSGAENIQYF
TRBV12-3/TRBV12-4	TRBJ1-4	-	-	TGTGCCAGCAGACTAACTAATGAAAAACTGTTTTTT	CASRLTNEKLFF
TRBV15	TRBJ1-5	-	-	TGTGCCACCAGCAACCGGGCCTACAATCAGCCCCAGCATTTT	CATSNRAYNQPQHF
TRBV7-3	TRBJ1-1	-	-	TGTGCCAGCAGCTTGGGAGGGTGGAACACTGAAGCTTTCTTT	CASSLGGWNTEAFF
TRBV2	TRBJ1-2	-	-	TGTGCCAGTAGTCTTCGGGACGGCGGAAACTATGGCTACACCTTC	CASSLRDGGNYGYTF
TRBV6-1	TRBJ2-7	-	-	TGTGCCAGCAGTGACACCTGGACAGCTAGCTCCTACGAGCAGTACTTC	CASSDTWTASSYEQYF
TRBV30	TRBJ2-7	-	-	TGTGCCTGGAGACCTTCGGGCATCTACGAGCAGTACTTC	CAWRPSGIYEQYF
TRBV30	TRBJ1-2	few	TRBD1	TGTGCCTGGGGACAGGGCTGGGGCTACACCTTC	CAWGQGWGYTF
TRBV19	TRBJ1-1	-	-	TGTGCCAGTACCAAACGGGGTCCCCTTTACACTGAAGCTTTCTTT	CASTKRGPLYTEAFF
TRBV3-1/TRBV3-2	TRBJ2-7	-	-	TGTGCCAGCAGCCTGACTGAGCGCGGCTACGAGCAGTACTTC	CASSLTERGYEQYF
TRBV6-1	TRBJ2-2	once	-	TGTGCCAGCAGTGAAAAGCGGGGCAGGGGGTACACCGGGGAGCTGTTTTTT	CASSEKRGRGYTGELFF
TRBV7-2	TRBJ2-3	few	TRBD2	TGTGCCAGCAGCTTAGGTACGGCTAGCGGCCGCACAGATACGCAGTATTTT	CASSLGTASGRTDTQYF
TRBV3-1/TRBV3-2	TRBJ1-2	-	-	TGTGCCAGCAGCCAGGCAAGCGTCCTAAACTATGGCTACACCTTC	CASSQASVLNYGYTF
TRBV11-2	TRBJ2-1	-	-	TGTGCCAGCAGCTTAGATAGAACCGGGGGAGGTGAGCAGTTCTTC	CASSLDRTGGGEQFF
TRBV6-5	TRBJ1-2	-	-	TGTGCCATCTCGACAACGGTGGGATATGGCTACACCTTC	CAISTTVGYGYTF
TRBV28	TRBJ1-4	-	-	TGTGCCAGCAGGAAACAGGGTTATGATAAACTGTTTTTT	CASRKQGYDKLFF
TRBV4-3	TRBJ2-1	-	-	TGCGCCAGCAGCCAATTCTGGGGGGCCCTCAGCTCCTACAATGAGCAGTTCTTC	CASSQFWGALSSYNEQFF
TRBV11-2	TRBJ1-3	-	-	TGTGCCAGCAGCTTAGTCCAAGGGTCCGGAAACACCATATATTTT	CASSLVQGSGNTIYF
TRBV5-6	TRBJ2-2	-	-	TGTGCCAGCAGCTTGGTCAGGGGAAACACCGGGGAGCTGTTTTTT	CASSLVRGNTGELFF